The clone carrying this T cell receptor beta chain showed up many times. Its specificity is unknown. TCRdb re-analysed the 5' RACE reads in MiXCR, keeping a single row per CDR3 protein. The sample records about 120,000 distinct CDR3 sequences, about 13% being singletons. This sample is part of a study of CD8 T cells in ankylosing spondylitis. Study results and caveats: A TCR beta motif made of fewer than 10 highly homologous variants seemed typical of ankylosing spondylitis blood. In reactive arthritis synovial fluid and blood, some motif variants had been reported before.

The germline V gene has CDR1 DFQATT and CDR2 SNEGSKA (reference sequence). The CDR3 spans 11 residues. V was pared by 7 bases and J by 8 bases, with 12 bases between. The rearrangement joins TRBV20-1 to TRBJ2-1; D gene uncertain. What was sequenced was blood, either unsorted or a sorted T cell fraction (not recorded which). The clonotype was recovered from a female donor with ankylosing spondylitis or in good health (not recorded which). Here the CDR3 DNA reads TGCAGTGTCCTAAGAATGGATGAGCAGTTCTTC. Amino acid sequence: CSVLRMDEQFF.